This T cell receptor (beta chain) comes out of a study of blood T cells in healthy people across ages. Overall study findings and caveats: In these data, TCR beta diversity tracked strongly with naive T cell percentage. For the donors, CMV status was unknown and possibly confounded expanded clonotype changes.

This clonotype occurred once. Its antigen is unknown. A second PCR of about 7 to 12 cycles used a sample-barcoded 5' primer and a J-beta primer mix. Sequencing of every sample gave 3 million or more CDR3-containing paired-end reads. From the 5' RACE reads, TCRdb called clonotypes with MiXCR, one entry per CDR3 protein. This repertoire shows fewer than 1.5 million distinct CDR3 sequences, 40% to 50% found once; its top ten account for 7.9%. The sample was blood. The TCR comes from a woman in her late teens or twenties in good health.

The CDR3 loop is CSGEGLAGLTSTDTQYF. In DNA, the CDR3 is TGCAGTGGCGAGGGGCTAGCGGGACTTACGAGCACAGATACGCAGTATTTT. The rearrangement joins TRBV20-1 to TRBJ2-3; TRBD2 matches at 9 bases. The ends lost 7 bases at V and 0 bases at J; junction bases unmatched: 14. Per the germline V gene, CDR1 is DFQATT and CDR2 is SNEGSKA (reference sequence). CDR3 length: 17 residues.